The source of this T cell receptor beta chain is a study of T cells in localized non-small cell lung cancer. Study-wide findings and caveats: The study found T cell clonality highest in uninvolved adjacent lung, above tumor.

This clone occurred once. Its antigen is unknown. Using immunoSEQ multiplex PCR, the repertoire was profiled, and TCRdb retains in-frame clones only, with some absent. The data contain 3,000 to 3,500 clones, approximately 49% of them singletons. The germline CDR1 and CDR2 sequences are SGHRS and YFSETQ. V lost 3 bases, J lost 7 bases, and 8 bases stayed unmatched. The CDR3 has 14 residues. The sample in question was lymph node tissue, obtained before any cancer treatment. This rearrangement joins TRBV5-1 to TRBJ1-1, with TRBD1 matching 8 bases. The sequence derives from a woman aged 18-49 years with stage I lung adenocarcinoma. In DNA form, the CDR3 reads TGCGCCAGCAGCTCGACGCAGGGGGCTAGTGAAGCTTTCTTT. Its protein product is CASSSTQGASEAFF.